Presented here are 27 T cell receptor beta chains from one specimen sequenced in a study of blood T cell repertoires in COVID-19. Profiling relied on immunoSEQ multiplex PCR, and the TCRdb table lists in-frame clones only, not all of them. The table includes about 100,000 clones, about 85% detected once. The sample taken for sequencing was peripheral blood. These TCRs come from a man aged 50-60 years with active or convalescent COVID-19.

This chain uses TRBV3-1 (or the pseudogene TRBV3-2) with TRBJ1-4, with TRBD1 identical over 7 bases. The CDR3 contains 15 residues. From germline, CDR1 is LGHDT and CDR2 YNNKEL (reference sequence). The trim removed 3 bases at V and 2 bases at J, leaving 3 bases unmatched. CDR3 residues: CASSQRGLTNEKLFF. In nucleotides, the CDR3 is TGTGCCAGCAGCCAGAGGGGGCTCACTAATGAAAAACTGTTTTTT.

In its sample, this clone was seen a few times. V gene TRBV6-4 combines with J gene TRBJ2-3; 7 bases align to TRBD2. Germline V gives CDR1 MRHNA, CDR2 SNTAGT. The CDR3 spans 15 residues. J lost 6 bases, V lost 3 bases, and 9 bases had no gene match. In DNA form, the CDR3 reads TGTGCCAGCAGTGAAGGGACTACCGACCTCGATACGCAGTATTTT. Amino acid sequence: CASSEGTTDLDTQYF.

Only one count was recorded for this clone. The V and J genes are TRBV10-2 and TRBJ2-1, with 10 bases lining up with TRBD2. Germline CDR1 WSHSY, CDR2 SAAADI. Trimming removed 7 bases from V and 5 bases from J; junction bases left unmatched: 11. This CDR3 contains 16 residues. The CDR3 sequence: CASTALAGEWNNEQFF. For the CDR3, the DNA is TGCGCCAGCACCGCCCTAGCGGGAGAGTGGAACAATGAGCAGTTCTTC.

The gene calls are TRBV6-4 and TRBJ1-3, with D possibly TRBD1 on 5 matching bases. The CDR3 sequence is 14 residues long. The germline CDR1 and CDR2 sequences are MRHNA and SNTAGT. Trimming stripped 6 bases from V and 2 bases from J, with 11 bases between. The CDR3 spells CASRGKGAGNTIYF. The CDR3 nucleotides read TGTGCCAGCAGGGGGAAAGGGGCTGGAAACACCATATATTTT.

This rearrangement joins TRBV7-3 to TRBJ2-5; 9 positions match TRBD1. CDR3 length: 14 residues. J was trimmed by 5 bases and V by 1 base; bases with no gene match: 2. Germline CDR1 is SGHTA and CDR2 is FQGTGA. The CDR3 DNA is TGTGCCAGCAGCTTAATAGGACAGGGGGAGACCCAGTACTTC. It specifies CASSLIGQGETQYF.

The J gene is TRBJ1-1, the V gene TRBV2; 7 bases are shared with TRBD1. Per the germline V gene, CDR1 is SNHLY and CDR2 is FYNNEI. The CDR3 loop spans 16 amino acids. The trim removed 7 bases at V and 2 bases at J, leaving 13 bases unmatched. The CDR3 nucleotides are TGTGCCAGCATCCCAGGGGGTGCAGGTATAAACACTGAAGCTTTCTTT. Protein sequence: CASIPGGAGINTEAFF. The variable domain in full, with the rest retrieved from reference TRBV2 and TRBJ1-1, is EPEVTQTPSHQVTQMGQEVILRCVPISNHLYFYWYRQILGQKVEFLVSFYNNEISEKSEIFDDQFSVERPDGSNFTLKIRSTKLEDSAMYFCASIPGGAGINTEAFFGQGTRLTVV.

The chain links TRBV30 to TRBJ1-2; D is unresolved. The CDR3 contains 13 residues. Trimming removed 0 bases from V and 9 bases from J, with 14 bases in between. The V gene's germline CDR1 is GTSNPN and CDR2 SVGIG (reference sequence). CDR3 protein: CAWSVLTGVSYTF. The CDR3 DNA is TGTGCCTGGAGTGTGTTGACTGGTGTAAGCTACACCTTC.

This clone was found once. CDR3 loop: CATGRGSWDTEAFF. In DNA form, the CDR3 reads TGTGCCACCGGCAGGGGATCGTGGGACACTGAAGCTTTCTTT. The gene calls are TRBV24-1 and TRBJ1-1; D might be TRBD1 (6 bases). The V end lost 9 bases, the J end lost 3 bases, and 16 bases lay between the germline ends. The CDR3 is 14 amino acids. CDR1 and CDR2 (germline): KGHDR, SFDVKD.

The chain couples TRBV7-6 to TRBJ2-5; perhaps TRBD2 as D (6 bases). V lost 7 bases and J lost 1, with 16 bases in between. This CDR3 has 15 amino acids. In germline, CDR1 is SGHVS, CDR2 FNYEAQ. The CDR3 DNA reads TGTGCCAGCACCCAGATGGCGGGAATCCAAGAGACCCAGTACTTC. Its translation: CASTQMAGIQETQYF.

V gene TRBV6-5 combines with J gene TRBJ2-3, with D possibly being TRBD2 (5 bases). Germline V gene data show CDR1 as MNHEY and CDR2 as SVGAGI. This CDR3 is 14 amino acids long. The ends were cut back, 1 base at V and 6 bases at J, with 11 bases in the middle. For the CDR3, the DNA is TGTGCCAGCAGTTACTACGGTAGCGAGGATACGCAGTATTTT. Protein: CASSYYGSEDTQYF.

This sequence joins TRBV2 and TRBJ1-2; D may be TRBD1 (5 bases). The CDR3 is 14 amino acids. Germline CDR1 is SNHLY and CDR2 is FYNNEI. Trimming removed 1 base at V and 2 bases at J, with 8 bases between. The DNA of the CDR3 is TGTGCCAGCAGTGAAGTGGGGCGGAACTATGGCTACACCTTC. Residues: CASSEVGRNYGYTF. The full variable domain, completed using reference TRBV2 and TRBJ1-2, is EPEVTQTPSHQVTQMGQEVILRCVPISNHLYFYWYRQILGQKVEFLVSFYNNEISEKSEIFDDQFSVERPDGSNFTLKIRSTKLEDSAMYFCASSEVGRNYGYTFGSGTRLTVV.

The rearrangement links TRBV18 to TRBJ1-5, with D possibly TRBD1 on 5 matching bases. Deletions cut 1 base from V and 0 bases from J, with 10 bases between. The V gene's germline CDR1 is KGHSH and CDR2 LQKENI. The length of the CDR3 is 16 residues. The CDR3 DNA follows: TGTGCCAGCTCACCACGGGGACTTACTAGCAATCAGCCCCAGCATTTT. It yields the protein CASSPRGLTSNQPQHF.

The chain is built from TRBV24-1 and TRBJ2-5; 7 bases are shared with TRBD1. The trim removed 2 bases at V and 1 base at J, leaving 3 bases unmatched. Germline lookup yields CDR1 KGHDR and CDR2 SFDVKD. This CDR3 region has 15 residues. The CDR3 sequence is CATSDSPGGQETQYF. DNA of the CDR3: TGTGCCACCAGTGATTCTCCAGGGGGCCAAGAGACCCAGTACTTC.

The chain uses TRBV9 and TRBJ2-2, with 7 bases that match TRBD2. This CDR3 region has 16 residues. Germline values: CDR1 SGDLS, CDR2 YYNGEE. V shed 3 bases and J 4 bases; nucleotides not matched to a gene: 9. The CDR3 DNA reads as TGTGCCAGCAGCGACATCCGAGCGGGATCCACCGGGGAGCTGTTTTTT. It codes for CASSDIRAGSTGELFF.

The V gene is TRBV3-1 (or the pseudogene TRBV3-2), the J gene TRBJ1-6; 10 bases align to TRBD1. The J segment lost 10 bases and the V segment lost 1 base, leaving 4 bases of the junction unmatched. The CDR3 is 15 amino acids. Germline V gives CDR1 LGHDT, CDR2 YNNKEL (reference sequence). The chain's CDR3 is CASSQGQGARSPLHF. The CDR3 DNA follows: TGTGCCAGCAGCCAAGGACAGGGGGCGAGGTCACCCCTCCACTTT.

The chain links TRBV29-1 to TRBJ2-3, with TRBD2 as a possible D gene (6 bases). Per germline, CDR1 SQVTM and CDR2 ANQGSEA. This CDR3 has 14 amino acids. The germline V and J ends were trimmed by 4 bases and 3 bases, with 14 bases remaining between them. The CDR3 nucleotides are TGCAGCGTTGCGGGAGTGGGGAATACAGATACGCAGTATTTT. The encoded protein is CSVAGVGNTDTQYF.

The chain recombines TRBV5-8 with TRBJ1-4, with TRBD1 matching over 8 bases. J gave up 2 bases and V 2 bases, and 11 bases lay outside the gene matches. This CDR3 contains 18 residues. Germline V gene lookup returns CDR1 SGHTS and CDR2 YDEGEE. The DNA of the CDR3 is TGTGCCAGCAGCTTTAATTCAGGGGGCGATTCGACTAATGAAAAACTGTTTTTT. It codes for CASSFNSGGDSTNEKLFF.

The chain is built from TRBV6-5 and TRBJ2-1; tentative D call: TRBD2 (5 bases). The CDR3 totals 14 residues. Germline V CDR1 and CDR2: MNHEY, SVGAGI. V gave up 10 bases and J gave up 6 bases, with 19 bases separating them. CDR3 loop: CATARAQIANEQFF. Written as DNA, the CDR3 is TGTGCCACCGCGAGGGCTCAAATTGCCAATGAGCAGTTCTTC.

This sequence joins TRBV27 and TRBJ2-7; D possibly corresponds to TRBD2 (7 bases). The V gene's germline CDR1 is MNHEY and CDR2 SMNVEV (reference sequence). The V gene lost 4 bases and the J gene lost 7 bases, with 17 bases spanning the gap. This CDR3 has 14 amino acids. CDR3 coding DNA: TGTGCCAGCAGTTCTAGCGGACAGTCTGTGGAGCAGTACTTC. This encodes CASSSSGQSVEQYF.

The genes are TRBV30 and TRBJ1-2, with a weak D call TRBD1 (5 bases). Germline V gene data show CDR1 as GTSNPN and CDR2 as SVGIG (reference sequence). The CDR3 is made up of 12 amino acids. The ends were cut back, 4 bases at V and 8 bases at J, with 14 bases in the middle. The CDR3 reads CAWNGGARGYTF. In nucleotides, the CDR3 is TGTGCCTGGAACGGTGGGGCTCGAGGCTACACCTTC.

This clone has more than one count but fewer than ten. The genes are TRBV30 and TRBJ1-1; D remains ambiguous. The CDR3 is made up of 14 amino acids. With 0 bases removed from V and 0 bases from J, the gap between germline ends came to 8 bases. Germline lookup yields CDR1 GTSNPN and CDR2 SVGIG (reference sequence). CDR3 sequence reads: CAWSVAGLNTEAFF. CDR3 bases: TGTGCCTGGAGTGTAGCGGGTTTGAACACTGAAGCTTTCTTT.

The chain employs TRBV19 and TRBJ2-1; 7 positions agree with TRBD2. Germline CDR1 is LNHDA and CDR2 is SQIVND (reference sequence). The ends lost 7 bases at V and 4 bases at J; junction bases unmatched: 7. The CDR3 loop spans 14 amino acids. The CDR3 reads CASIGGRDYNEQFF. The CDR3 bases are TGTGCCAGTATCGGCGGGAGAGATTACAATGAGCAGTTCTTC.

This chain uses TRBV14 with TRBJ2-1, with a possible D match to TRBD2 (6 bases). This CDR3 has 13 amino acids. Per the germline V gene, CDR1 is SGHDN and CDR2 is FVKESK. With 3 bases removed from V and 7 bases from J, the gap between germline ends came to 10 bases. For the CDR3, the DNA is TGTGCCAGCAGCCAGGGACTCTCGAATGAGCAGTTCTTC. As protein: CASSQGLSNEQFF.

This sequence joins TRBV5-5 and TRBJ1-4, with 7 bases fitting TRBD1. This CDR3 region has 15 residues. Trimming at V came to 4 bases and at J to 5 bases, leaving 8 bases not matched to a gene. Germline-derived CDR1 and CDR2 are SGHKS and YYEKEE (reference sequence). The CDR3 loop reads CASSNPGQLNEKLFF. In nucleotides, the CDR3 is TGTGCCAGCAGCAATCCGGGACAGTTAAATGAAAAACTGTTTTTT.

The chain links TRBV3-1 (or the pseudogene TRBV3-2) to TRBJ2-2; 10 positions match TRBD1. Germline CDR1 and CDR2: LGHDT and YNNKEL (reference sequence). The CDR3 is made up of 14 amino acids. With V trimmed by 11 bases and J by 7 bases, 10 bases remained unmatched. The CDR3 DNA reads TGTGCCGTTAGACAGGGGGCTAGAGGCGGGGAGCTGTTTTTT. Protein sequence: CAVRQGARGGELFF.

The rearrangement joins TRBV11-2 to TRBJ2-2; D is undetermined. V was shortened by 5 bases and J by 2 bases, with 3 bases between the two germline ends. CDR1 and CDR2 from the germline V gene are SGHAT and FQNNGV. CDR3 length equals 12 residues. This chain's CDR3 is CASSQNTGELFF. The CDR3 DNA reads as TGTGCCAGCAGCCAAAACACCGGGGAGCTGTTTTTT. Filled out from reference TRBV11-2 and TRBJ2-2, the complete variable domain reads EAGVAQSPRYKIIEKRQSVAFWCNPISGHATLYWYQQILGQGPKLLIQFQNNGVVDDSQLPKDRFSAERLKGVDSTLKIQPAKLEDSAVYLCASSQNTGELFFGEGSRLTVL.

This clone occurred a few times. V and J are TRBV28 and TRBJ1-1; no firm D call. V was pared by 6 bases and J by 4 bases, with 12 bases between. CDR3 length equals 13 residues. Germline lookup yields CDR1 MDHEN and CDR2 SYDVKM. CDR3 coding DNA: TGTGCCAGCAGGGGCGTCGAGAGCACTGAAGCTTTCTTT. Its protein is CASRGVESTEAFF.